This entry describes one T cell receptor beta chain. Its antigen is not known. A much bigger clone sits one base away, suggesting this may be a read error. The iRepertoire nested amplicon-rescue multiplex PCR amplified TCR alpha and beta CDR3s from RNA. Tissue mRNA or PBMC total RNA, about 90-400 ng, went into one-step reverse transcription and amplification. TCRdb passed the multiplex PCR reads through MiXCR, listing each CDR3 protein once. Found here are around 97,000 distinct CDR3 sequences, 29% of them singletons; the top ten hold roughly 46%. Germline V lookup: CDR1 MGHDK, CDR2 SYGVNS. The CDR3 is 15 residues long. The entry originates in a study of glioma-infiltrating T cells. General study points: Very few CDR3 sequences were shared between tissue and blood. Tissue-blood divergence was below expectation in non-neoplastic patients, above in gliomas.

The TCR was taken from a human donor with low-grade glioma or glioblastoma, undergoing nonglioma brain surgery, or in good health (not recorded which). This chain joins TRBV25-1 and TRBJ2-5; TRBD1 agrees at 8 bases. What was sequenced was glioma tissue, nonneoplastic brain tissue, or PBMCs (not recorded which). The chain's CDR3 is CASSARTGMMETQCF. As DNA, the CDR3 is TGTGCCAGCAGTGCCCGGACAGGGATGATGGAGACCCAGTGCTTC.